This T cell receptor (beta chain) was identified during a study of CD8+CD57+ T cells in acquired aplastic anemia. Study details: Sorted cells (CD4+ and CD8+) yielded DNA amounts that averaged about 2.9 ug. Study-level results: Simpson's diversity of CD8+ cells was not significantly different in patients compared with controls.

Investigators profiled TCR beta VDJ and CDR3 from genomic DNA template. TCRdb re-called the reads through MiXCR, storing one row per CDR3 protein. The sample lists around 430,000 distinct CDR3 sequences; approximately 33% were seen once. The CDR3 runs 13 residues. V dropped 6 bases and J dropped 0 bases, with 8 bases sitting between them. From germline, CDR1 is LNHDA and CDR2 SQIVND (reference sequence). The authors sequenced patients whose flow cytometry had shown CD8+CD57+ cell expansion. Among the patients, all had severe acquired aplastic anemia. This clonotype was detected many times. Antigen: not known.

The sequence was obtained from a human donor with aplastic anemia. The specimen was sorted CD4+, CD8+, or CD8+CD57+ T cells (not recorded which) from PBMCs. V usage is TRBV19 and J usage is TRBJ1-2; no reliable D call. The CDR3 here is CASSRETNYGYTF. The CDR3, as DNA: TGTGCCAGTAGCCGTGAGACTAACTATGGCTACACCTTC.